This TCR beta chain was sequenced for a study of vaccination effects on CD4 cells after COVID-19. Overall study context: The post-vaccine samples were taken, at the median, 72 days after the second dose. Study-level points and caveats: Within healthy vaccinees, only 1 of 255 vaccine-induced clones displayed cross-reactivity with common cold coronaviruses.

Some clones are missing from TCRdb's copy, which holds only in-frame ones; the method was immunoSEQ multiplex PCR. Seen here are roughly 59,000 clones, roughly 78% observed once, and the top ten hold 1.5% to 2.5%. The ViraFEST assay expanded antigen-specific CD4+ T cells with viral peptide pools before sequencing. Following culture for nine to ten days, CD4+ T cells were isolated. All participants had two doses of either the BNT162b2 or mRNA-1273 vaccine. A word on this clone: The target antigen is unknown.

This receptor was identified in a human donor who received a COVID-19 vaccine. The starting material was CD4+ T cells from PBMCs cultured with HCoV-OC43 spike peptides, obtained after COVID-19 vaccination. Subset denoted: HCoV-OC43 spike overlapping peptide pool stimulation.

Written as DNA, the CDR3 is TGTGCCAGCAGCTCCCCCCCGGGACAAATCTCTGGAAACACCATATATTTT. Translation gives CASSSPPGQISGNTIYF. The chain recombines TRBV11-2 with TRBJ1-3, with D perhaps matching TRBD1 (6 bases). Germline-derived CDR1 and CDR2 are SGHAT and FQNNGV. Trimming pared 4 bases from V and 0 bases from J, leaving 16 bases between. The CDR3 totals 17 residues.